This TCR beta chain was found in a study of cytomegalovirus exposure and HLA in healthy donors. Findings and caveats of the study: It was reported in a later analysis that an Asian-associated ancestry cluster showed fewer N-insertions than the roughly 670-donor mean. Investigators reported approximately 150 TCR beta chains as tied to cytomegalovirus. It was reported that the classifier diagnosed cytomegalovirus status with high specificity and sensitivity in both the original and validation cohorts.

This CDR3 is 13 amino acids long. The germline V and J ends were trimmed by 4 bases and 11 bases, with 16 bases remaining between them. The V gene's germline CDR1 is SGHTA and CDR2 FQGNSA. Notes on this clone: What it binds is not known.

PCR used 60 Vbeta primers and 13 Jbeta primers. The protocol was immunoSEQ multiplex PCR, while the TCRdb copy is restricted to in-frame clones and leaves out a portion. This table holds about 90,000 clones, about 67% found once. The receptor's source is a woman aged 18 to 35 in good health and CMV-seropositive. The V gene is TRBV7-2, the J gene TRBJ2-3, with no clear D. Sequencing input: PBMCs. The CDR3 sequence is CASSSNPRLGQYF. The CDR3 bases are TGTGCCAGCAGCTCTAATCCCCGGCTAGGGCAGTATTTT.